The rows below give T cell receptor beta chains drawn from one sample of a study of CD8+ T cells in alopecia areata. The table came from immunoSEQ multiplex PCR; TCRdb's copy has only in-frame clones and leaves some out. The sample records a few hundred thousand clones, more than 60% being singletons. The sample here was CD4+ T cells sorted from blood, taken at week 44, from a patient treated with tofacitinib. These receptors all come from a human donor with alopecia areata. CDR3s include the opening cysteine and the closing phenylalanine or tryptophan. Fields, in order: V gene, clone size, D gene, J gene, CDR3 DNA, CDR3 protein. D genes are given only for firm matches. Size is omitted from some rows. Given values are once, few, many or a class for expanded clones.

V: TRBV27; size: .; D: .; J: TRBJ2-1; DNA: TGTGCCAGCAGCTTAACAGCGGGCGCCTACAATGAGCAGTTCTTC; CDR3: CASSLTAGAYNEQFF
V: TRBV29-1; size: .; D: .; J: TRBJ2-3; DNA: TGCAGCGTTGAAGTGACCGATACTAGGCCTACGCAGTATTTT; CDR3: CSVEVTDTRPTQYF
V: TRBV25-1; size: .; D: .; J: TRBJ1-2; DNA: TGTGCCAGCAGTAAACAGCGGAGCTATGGCTACACCTTC; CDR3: CASSKQRSYGYTF
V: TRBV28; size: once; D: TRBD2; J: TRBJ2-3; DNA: TGTGCCAGCAGCGGTGGGACTAGCGGGGGGCTCCGCACAGATACGCAGTATTTT; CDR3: CASSGGTSGGLRTDTQYF
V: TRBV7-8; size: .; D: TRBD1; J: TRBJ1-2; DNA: TGTGCCAGCAGCTTAATACAGGGGCGCGGCTACACCTTC; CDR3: CASSLIQGRGYTF
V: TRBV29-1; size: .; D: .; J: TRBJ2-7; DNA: TGCAGCGCCCAACCGGACTCCACCGAGCAGTACTTC; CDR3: CSAQPDSTEQYF
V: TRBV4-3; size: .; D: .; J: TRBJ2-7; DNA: TGCGCCAGCAGCCAATTGTCAGCCCTCACCTACGAGCAGTACTTC; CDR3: CASSQLSALTYEQYF
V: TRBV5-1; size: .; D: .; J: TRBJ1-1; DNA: TGCGCCAGCAGCTTTGGGCAGGGATCCTCTGAAGCTTTCTTT; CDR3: CASSFGQGSSEAFF
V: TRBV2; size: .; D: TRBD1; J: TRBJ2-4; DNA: TGTGCCAGCACAGGGACAGTTAAAAACATTCAGTACTTC; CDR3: CASTGTVKNIQYF
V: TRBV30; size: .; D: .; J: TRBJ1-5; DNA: TGTGCCTGGAGTGTACTAGGGCAAAGCAATCAGCCCCAGCATTTT; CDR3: CAWSVLGQSNQPQHF
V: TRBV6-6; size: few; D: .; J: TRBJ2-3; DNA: TGTGCCAGCGGGATTAGCACAGATACGCAGTATTTT; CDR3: CASGISTDTQYF
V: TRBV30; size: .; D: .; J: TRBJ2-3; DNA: TGTGCCTGGAGTACCTCAGATACGCAGTATTTT; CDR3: CAWSTSDTQYF
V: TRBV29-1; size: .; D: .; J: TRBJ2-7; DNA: TGCAGCGTTGTTCCGGCAGCAGGAGGCCAGGCCTACGAGCAGTACTTC; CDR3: CSVVPAAGGQAYEQYF
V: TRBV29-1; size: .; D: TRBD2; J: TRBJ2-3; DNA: TGCAGCGTTATAGCGGGGCCTCTCTCCACAGATACGCAGTATTTT; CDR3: CSVIAGPLSTDTQYF
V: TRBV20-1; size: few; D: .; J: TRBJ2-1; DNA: TGCAGTGCTCATATCAGGGGTGAGCAGTTCTTC; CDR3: CSAHIRGEQFF
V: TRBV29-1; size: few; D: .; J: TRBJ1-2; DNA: TGCAGCGTTGAAGAACCCGGGACCTCCGGGGGCTACACCTTC; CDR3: CSVEEPGTSGGYTF
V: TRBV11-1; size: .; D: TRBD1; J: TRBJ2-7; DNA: TGTGCCAGCAACCTAAACGGACAGGGGCAGGCCGAGCAGTACTTC; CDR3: CASNLNGQGQAEQYF
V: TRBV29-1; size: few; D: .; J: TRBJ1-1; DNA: TGCAGCGTCCTTAGGACCTTGAACACTGAAGCTTTCTTT; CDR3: CSVLRTLNTEAFF
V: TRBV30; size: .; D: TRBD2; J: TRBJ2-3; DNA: TGTGCCTCAACCAGCGGGGGGAAGGGAGATACGCAGTATTTT; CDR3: CASTSGGKGDTQYF
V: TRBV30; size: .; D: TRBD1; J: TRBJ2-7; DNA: TGTGCCTGGAGTCCCGGACAGGGCACAGGGCAGTACTTC; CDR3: CAWSPGQGTGQYF
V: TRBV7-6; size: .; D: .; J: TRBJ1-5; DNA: TGTGCCAGCAGCTTAGAAGAGGGTTTTAATCAGCCCCAGCATTTT; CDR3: CASSLEEGFNQPQHF
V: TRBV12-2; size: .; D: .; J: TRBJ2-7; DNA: TGTGCAAGTCGCTCCACCGAGGGTTGGCAGTACTTC; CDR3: CASRSTEGWQYF
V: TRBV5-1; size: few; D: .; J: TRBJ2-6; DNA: TGCGCCAGCAGCTTGCAGGGCCTTCTCTCTGGGGCCAACGTCCTGACTTTC; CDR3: CASSLQGLLSGANVLTF
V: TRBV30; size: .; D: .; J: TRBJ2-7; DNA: TGTGCCTGGAACGGGGGGCCCTACGAGCAGTACTTC; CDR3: CAWNGGPYEQYF
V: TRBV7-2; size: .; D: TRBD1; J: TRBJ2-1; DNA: TGTGCCAGCAGACAGGGACAGGGGGTCTACAATGAGCAGTTCTTC; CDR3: CASRQGQGVYNEQFF
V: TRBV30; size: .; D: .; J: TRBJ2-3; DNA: TGTGCCTGGAGTGGGATAGGGGGCACAGATACGCAGTATTTT; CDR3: CAWSGIGGTDTQYF
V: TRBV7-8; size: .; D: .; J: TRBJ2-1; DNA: TGTGCCAGCAGCTTAGACGCGACAGGCAAAATAGTTGAGCAGTTCTTC; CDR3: CASSLDATGKIVEQFF
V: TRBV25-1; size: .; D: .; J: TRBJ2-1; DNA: TGTGCCAGCAGTGAACACCAATCGGCTGAGCAGTTCTTC; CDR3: CASSEHQSAEQFF
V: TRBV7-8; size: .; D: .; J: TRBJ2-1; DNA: TGTGCCAGCAGCTTGGGACTTGGTGAGCAGTTCTTC; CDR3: CASSLGLGEQFF
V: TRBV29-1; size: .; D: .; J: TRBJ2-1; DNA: TGCAGCGCAATTGGACTGCAGGTAGACAATGAGCAGTTCTTC; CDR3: CSAIGLQVDNEQFF
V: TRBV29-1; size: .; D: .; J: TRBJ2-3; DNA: TGCAGCGTTGGCATTAGTGGCTCCCGCACAGATACGCAGTATTTT; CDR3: CSVGISGSRTDTQYF
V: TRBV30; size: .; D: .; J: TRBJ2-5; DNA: TGTGCCTGGAGTGTTGGCAGGCGCTCCCAAGAGACCCAGTACTTC; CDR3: CAWSVGRRSQETQYF
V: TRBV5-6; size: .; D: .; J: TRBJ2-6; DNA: TGTGCCAGCAGCCAGGGGAGTGGGGCCAACGTCCTGACTTTC; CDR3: CASSQGSGANVLTF
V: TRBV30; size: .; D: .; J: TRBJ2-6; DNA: TGTGCCTGGAAGCCGGGGGACTGGGCCAACGTCCTGACTTTC; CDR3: CAWKPGDWANVLTF